This T cell receptor (beta chain) was identified during a study of T cell repertoires in cytomegalovirus infection. The germline V gene has CDR1 SGHTA and CDR2 FQGNSA. V gave up 1 base and J gave up 0 bases, with 19 bases separating them. CDR3 length equals 18 residues. To note about this clonotype: What it recognizes is unknown.

TCRdb fed the reads into MiXCR, producing one record per CDR3 protein. The table records hundreds of thousands of distinct CDR3 sequences, roughly a third of them present only once. This TCR came from a human donor in good health (CMV status not recorded). Some clones in this sample may be carry-over from other donors' samples. This chain links TRBV7-2 with TRBJ2-7, with D tentatively TRBD1 or TRBD2 (6 bases each). Sequenced material: cultured PBMCs, taken from culture after CMV antigen stimulation. The CDR3: CASSLGGALARLSYEQYF. DNA for the CDR3: TGTGCCAGCAGCTTAGGGGGGGCTCTAGCGAGACTCTCCTACGAGCAGTACTTC.